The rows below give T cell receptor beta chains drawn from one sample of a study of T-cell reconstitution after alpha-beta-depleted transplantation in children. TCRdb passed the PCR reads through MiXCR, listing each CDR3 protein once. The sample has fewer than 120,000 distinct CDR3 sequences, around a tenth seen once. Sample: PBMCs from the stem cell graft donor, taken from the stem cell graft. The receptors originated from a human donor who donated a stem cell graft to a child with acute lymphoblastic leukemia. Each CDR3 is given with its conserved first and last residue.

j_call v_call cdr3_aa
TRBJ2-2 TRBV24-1 CATSDSRRDRVTGELFF
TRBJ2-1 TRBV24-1 CATSDWGNEQFF
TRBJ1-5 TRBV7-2 CASSFGPREPQHF
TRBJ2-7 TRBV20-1 CSAARTGAIEQYF
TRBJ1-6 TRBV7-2 CASSSRPTPNNSPLHF
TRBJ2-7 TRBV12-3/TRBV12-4 CASSPGQGGIFEQYF
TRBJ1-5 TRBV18 CASSPVPGRSGNQPQHF
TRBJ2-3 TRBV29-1 CSVEQGGTDTQYF
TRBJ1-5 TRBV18 CASSPEEDRGAVGNQPQHF
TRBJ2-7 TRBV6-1 CASSSRGLAGINEQYF
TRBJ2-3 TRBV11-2 CASSSLSGPFTSTDTQYF
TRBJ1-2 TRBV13 CASSLGPRGSNGYTF
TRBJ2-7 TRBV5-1 CASRPGGPSSYEQYF
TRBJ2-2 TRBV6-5 CASSYHRGTGELFF
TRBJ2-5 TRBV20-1 CSARGLRGAEETQYF
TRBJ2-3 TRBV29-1 CSVGVAVTVDTQYF
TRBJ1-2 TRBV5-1 CASSLDEGGGYTF
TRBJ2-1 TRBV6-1 CASSAYKASGVGGYNEQFF
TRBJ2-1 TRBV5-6 CASSFVRYNEQFF
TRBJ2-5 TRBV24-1 CATSAPGGRAETQYF
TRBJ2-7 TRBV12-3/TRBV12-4 CASSFHRAAYEQYF
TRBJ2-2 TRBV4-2 CASSPGLPGELFF
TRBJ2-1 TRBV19 CASSIDWTGGFYNEQFF
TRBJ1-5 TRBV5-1 CASSTGTGEQPQHF
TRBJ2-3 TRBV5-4 CASSYQRGGGTDTQYF
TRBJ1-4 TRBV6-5 CASRLFGRSNEKLFF
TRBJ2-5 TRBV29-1 CSAQDRGETQYF
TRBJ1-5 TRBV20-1 CSARDQGAQPQHF
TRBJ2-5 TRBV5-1 CASSLEAGRQETQYF
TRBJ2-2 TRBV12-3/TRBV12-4 CASSLQGAGGELFF
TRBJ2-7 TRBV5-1 CASSLAQVPSEQYF
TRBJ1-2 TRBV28 CASNRDSNYGYTF
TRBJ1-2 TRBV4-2 CASSQAWVYYGYTF
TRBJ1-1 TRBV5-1 CASSLGAGMNTEAFF
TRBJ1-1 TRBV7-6 CASSFGAGSTEAFF
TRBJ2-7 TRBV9 CASSVGLAGGSGTYEQYF
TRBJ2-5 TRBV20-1 CSGQVDETQYF
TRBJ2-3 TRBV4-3 CASSQDWQTLSTDTQYF
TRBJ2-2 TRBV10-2 CASRTSGGGTGELFF
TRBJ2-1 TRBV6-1 CASAGGANEQFF
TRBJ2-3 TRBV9 CASSVRTSRSTDTQYF
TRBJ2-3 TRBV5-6 CASTGVFRTDTQYF
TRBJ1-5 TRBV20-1 CSARPHADGNQPQHF
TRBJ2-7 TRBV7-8 CASSPREGSYEQYF
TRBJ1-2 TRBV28 CASSFVVLGHGYTF
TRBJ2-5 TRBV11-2 CASSLRRLAVGRETQYF
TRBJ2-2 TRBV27 CASAITLSTGTGELFF
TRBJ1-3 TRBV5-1 CASSWQGDSGNTIYF
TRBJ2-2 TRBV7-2 CASSFFTGELFF
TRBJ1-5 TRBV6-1 CASSPPGRGNQPQHF
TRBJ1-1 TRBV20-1 CSAAGPEFTEAFF
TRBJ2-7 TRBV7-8 CASSPNGYEQYF
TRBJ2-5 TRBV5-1 CASSLDRDRETQYF
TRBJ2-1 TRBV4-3 CASSRKTSGRYNEQFF
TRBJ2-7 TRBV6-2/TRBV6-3 CASLTSASYEQYF